The 6 T cell receptor beta chains below come from one sample, sequenced in a study of early T cells in non-severe SARS-CoV-2 infection. MiXCR, applied by TCRdb to the 5' RACE reads, yields one record per CDR3 protein. The sample yields 59,000 or so distinct CDR3 sequences, 10% to 15% seen once. Sequenced material: whole blood, taken at baseline. These receptor sequences come from an adult who was a healthcare worker with PCR-confirmed SARS-CoV-2 infection or an uninfected control (not recorded which).

The chain has TRBV27 and TRBJ2-1; D gene unclear. Germline V gene data show CDR1 as MNHEY and CDR2 as SMNVEV (reference sequence). This CDR3 spans 11 amino acids. Trimming left V 2 bases short and J 9 bases short, with 5 bases between. The CDR3 region has the DNA TGTGCCAGCAGTTTAGGCCTTGAGCAGTTCTTC. This sequence encodes CASSLGLEQFF.

There are a few counts of this clonotype. The V call is TRBV28, the J call TRBJ2-7, with 7 bases fitting TRBD1. The CDR3 consists of 14 residues. Germline V lookup: CDR1 MDHEN, CDR2 SYDVKM. With V trimmed by 6 bases and J by 2 bases, 7 bases remained unmatched. The CDR3 region is CASSPSDRPYEQYF. The CDR3 DNA sequence: TGTGCCAGCAGCCCCTCGGACAGGCCCTACGAGCAGTACTTC.

This sequence joins TRBV18 and TRBJ1-6; possible D gene TRBD1, 5 bases. Looked up from germline, CDR1 is KGHSH and CDR2 is LQKENI. Deletions cut 2 bases from V and 8 bases from J, with 16 bases between. CDR3 length: 16 residues. The CDR3 region is CASSPGVPGRDSPLHF. The CDR3, as DNA: TGTGCCAGCTCACCAGGGGTCCCAGGGAGGGATTCACCCCTCCACTTT.

Ten or more counts support this clonotype. V gene TRBV20-1 combines with J gene TRBJ2-3; TRBD2 matches at 9 bases. Per the germline V gene, CDR1 is DFQATT and CDR2 is SNEGSKA (reference sequence). This CDR3 comprises 16 residues. V lost 0 bases, J lost 2 bases, and 6 bases stayed unmatched. The CDR3 DNA reads as TGCAGTGCTAGAGATTCGAAGCGGGGGGACACAGATACGCAGTATTTT. Its protein product is CSARDSKRGDTDTQYF.

This clonotype was observed a handful of times. V and J are TRBV29-1 and TRBJ2-7; 7 positions agree with TRBD1. V gave up 6 bases and J gave up 0 bases; unmatched junction bases: 5. Germline CDR1 reads SQVTM; CDR2 reads ANQGSEA. The CDR3 runs to 13 residues. CDR3 amino acids: CSVTGAHSYEQYF. Written as DNA, the CDR3 is TGCAGCGTAACAGGGGCCCACTCCTACGAGCAGTACTTC.

V is TRBV10-2 and J is TRBJ2-3, with D perhaps TRBD1 or TRBD2 (5 bases each). The length of the CDR3 is 12 residues. V was pared by 10 bases and J by 3 bases, with 11 bases between. Germline V gene sequence: CDR1 WSHSY, CDR2 SAAADI. The CDR3 reads CATRDVTDTQYF. CDR3 DNA sequence: TGCGCCACCAGGGACGTGACAGATACGCAGTATTTT.